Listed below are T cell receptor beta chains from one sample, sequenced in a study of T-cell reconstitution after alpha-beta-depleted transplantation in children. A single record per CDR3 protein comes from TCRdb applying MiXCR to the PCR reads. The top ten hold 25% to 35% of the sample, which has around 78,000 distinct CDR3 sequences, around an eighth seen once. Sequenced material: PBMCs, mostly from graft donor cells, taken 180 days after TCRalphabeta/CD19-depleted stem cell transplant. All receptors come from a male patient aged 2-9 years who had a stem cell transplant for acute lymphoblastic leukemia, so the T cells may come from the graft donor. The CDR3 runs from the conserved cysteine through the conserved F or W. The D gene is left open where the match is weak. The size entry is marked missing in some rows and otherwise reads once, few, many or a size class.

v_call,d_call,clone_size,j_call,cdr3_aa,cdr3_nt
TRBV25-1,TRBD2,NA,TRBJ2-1,CASRQRLAGKGEQFF,TGTGCCAGCAGACAAAGACTAGCGGGAAAGGGTGAGCAGTTCTTC
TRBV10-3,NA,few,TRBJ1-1,CAISEEGREGAFF,TGTGCCATCAGTGAAGAGGGGCGGGAGGGAGCTTTCTTT
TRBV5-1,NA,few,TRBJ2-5,CASRTAQETQYF,TGCGCCAGCAGGACAGCTCAAGAGACCCAGTACTTC
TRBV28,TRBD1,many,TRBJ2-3,CASSSYLPDRGRTDTQYF,TGTGCCAGCAGTTCCTACCTTCCTGACAGGGGTCGGACAGATACGCAGTATTTT
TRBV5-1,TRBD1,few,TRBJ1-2,CASSTDRAFYGYTF,TGCGCCAGCAGCACGGACAGGGCTTTCTATGGCTACACCTTC
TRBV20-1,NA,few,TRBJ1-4,CSAIRGYPLNEKLFF,TGCAGTGCCATACGGGGCTACCCTCTAAATGAAAAACTGTTTTTT
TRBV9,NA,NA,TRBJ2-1,CASSGLRGEQFF,TGTGCCAGCAGCGGCCTGCGCGGTGAGCAGTTCTTC
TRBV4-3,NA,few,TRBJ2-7,CASSQDRDSYEQYF,TGCGCCAGCAGCCAAGATCGGGATTCCTACGAGCAGTACTTC
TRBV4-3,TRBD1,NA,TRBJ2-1,CASSQVGQGARCRVYNEQFF,TGCGCCAGCAGCCAAGTTGGACAGGGGGCGCGGTGTAGAGTGTACAATGAGCAGTTCTTC
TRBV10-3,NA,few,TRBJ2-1,CAINPGESYNEQFF,TGTGCCATCAACCCGGGGGAATCCTACAATGAGCAGTTCTTC
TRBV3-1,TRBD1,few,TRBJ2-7,CASSQGDRAKDEQYF,TGTGCCAGCAGCCAGGGGGACAGGGCCAAGGACGAGCAGTACTTC
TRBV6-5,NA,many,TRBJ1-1,CASSYSGLGSSGLGTEAFF,TGTGCCAGCAGTTACTCGGGCCTCGGATCTTCGGGTTTGGGTACTGAAGCTTTCTTT